A selection of T cell receptor beta chains follows, all from one sample in a study of blood T cell repertoires in COVID-19. Some clones are missing from TCRdb's copy, which holds only in-frame ones; the method was immunoSEQ multiplex PCR. The sample has 220,000 or so clones; 70% to 85% are singletons. Source material: peripheral blood. These receptors were obtained from an elderly woman with acute or convalescent COVID-19. The CDR3 runs from the conserved cysteine through the conserved F or W.

>TRBJ2-3|TRBV7-3
CASSFNRGTDTQYF
>TRBJ2-2|TRBV27
CASSLSPGANTGELFF
>TRBJ1-1|TRBV7-2
CASSVYRESNKAFF
>TRBJ2-7|TRBV2
CASSEYGLSYEQYF
>TRBJ2-3|TRBV19
CASSLSGANTDTQYF
>TRBJ2-2|TRBV5-1
CASSLAGGPNTGELFF
>TRBJ2-5|TRBV4-1
CASSQANRGETQYF
>TRBJ2-1|TRBV6-4
CASSEWTGGFGEQFF
>TRBJ1-4|TRBV5-1
CASSYISGAREKLFF
>TRBJ2-7|TRBV7-9
CASSSITGTGDYEQYF
>TRBJ2-1|TRBV9
CASSQATGSYNEQFF
>TRBJ2-3|TRBV11-2
CASSLAVTDTQYF
>TRBJ2-1|TRBV4-2
CASSPHTGLAYNEQFF
>TRBJ2-2|TRBV2
CASSQSGVSGELFF
>TRBJ1-6|TRBV30
CAWSVPGTGLSPLHF
>TRBJ2-7|TRBV7-7
CASSLSSGGTSSYEQYF
>TRBJ2-5|TRBV5-6
CASSPGALQETQYF
>TRBJ2-1|TRBV10-3
CAISTSGTGGYNEQFF
>TRBJ2-2|TRBV14
CASSHWGERNTGELFF